The present T cell receptor beta chain was sequenced within a study of blood T cell repertoires in COVID-19. This clone was observed a single time. Assay: immunoSEQ multiplex PCR; the TCRdb copy retains only in-frame clones and omits some. The table has around 300,000 clones, 65% to 90% seen once. Per germline, CDR1 SGHAT and CDR2 FQNNGV. V lost 4 bases, J lost 4 bases, and 10 bases lay in between. The CDR3 runs to 13 residues. The sample comprised peripheral blood. This rearrangement joins TRBV11-2 to TRBJ1-2, with D unclear. This clonotype was sampled from a human donor in a cohort sampled during active COVID-19. The CDR3 bases are TGTGCCAGCAGCTCCGCCCGGGTCTATGGCTACACCTTC. It is translated as CASSSARVYGYTF.